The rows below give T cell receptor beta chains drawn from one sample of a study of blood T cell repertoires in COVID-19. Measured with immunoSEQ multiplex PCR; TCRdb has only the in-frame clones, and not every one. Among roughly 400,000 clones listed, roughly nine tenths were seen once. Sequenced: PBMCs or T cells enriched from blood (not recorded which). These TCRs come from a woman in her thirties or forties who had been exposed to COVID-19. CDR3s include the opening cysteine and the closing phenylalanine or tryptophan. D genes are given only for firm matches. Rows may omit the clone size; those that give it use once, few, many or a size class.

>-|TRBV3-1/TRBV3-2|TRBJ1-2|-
CASSQGTGNYGYTF
TGTGCCAGCAGCCAAGGAACGGGGAACTATGGCTACACCTTC
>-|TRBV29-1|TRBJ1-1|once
CSVVMNTEAFF
TGCAGCGTTGTTATGAACACTGAAGCTTTCTTT
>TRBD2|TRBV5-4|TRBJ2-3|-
CASSTGGRELGDTQYF
TGTGCCAGCAGCACCGGCGGGCGGGAGTTGGGAGATACGCAGTATTTT
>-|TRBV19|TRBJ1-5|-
CASSMGGAGQPQHF
TGTGCCAGTAGTATGGGAGGAGCTGGTCAGCCCCAGCATTTT
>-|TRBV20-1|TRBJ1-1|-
CSASFRRGLGMNTEAFF
TGCAGTGCTAGTTTTAGGAGGGGCCTGGGGATGAACACTGAAGCTTTCTTT
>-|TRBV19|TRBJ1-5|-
CASSMGRDRDNQPQHF
TGTGCCAGTAGTATGGGGCGCGATCGAGACAATCAGCCCCAGCATTTT
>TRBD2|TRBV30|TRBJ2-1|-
CAWNRRLAGGSYNEQFF
TGTGCCTGGAATAGGCGCCTAGCGGGAGGTTCCTACAATGAGCAGTTCTTC
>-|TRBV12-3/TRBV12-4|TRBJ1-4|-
CASSGVNEKLFF
TGTGCCAGCAGCGGGGTTAATGAAAAACTGTTTTTT
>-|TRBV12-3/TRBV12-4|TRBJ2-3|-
CASSFIDTQYF
TGTGCCAGCAGTTTCATTGATACGCAGTATTTT
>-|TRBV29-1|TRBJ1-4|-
CSGTFGEKLFF
TGCAGCGGGACATTCGGCGAAAAACTGTTTTTT
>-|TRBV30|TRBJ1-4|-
CAFQGATNEKLFF
TGTGCCTTTCAGGGTGCAACTAATGAAAAACTGTTTTTT
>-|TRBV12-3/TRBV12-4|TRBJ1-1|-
CASTLGVEAFF
TGTGCCAGCACCCTCGGGGTGGAAGCTTTCTTT
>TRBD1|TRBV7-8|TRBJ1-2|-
CASSPSRLDRGDGYTF
TGTGCCAGCAGCCCTTCGAGACTGGACAGGGGAGATGGCTACACCTTC
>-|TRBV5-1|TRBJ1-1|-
CASSFQGTNTEAFF
TGCGCCAGCAGCTTTCAGGGGACGAACACTGAAGCTTTCTTT
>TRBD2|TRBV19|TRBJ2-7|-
CASSTLAGGPYEQYF
TGTGCCAGTAGTACATTAGCGGGAGGGCCGTACGAGCAGTACTTC
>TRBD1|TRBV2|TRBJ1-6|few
CASSLTGGNSPLHF
TGTGCCAGCAGTTTGACAGGGGGCAATTCACCCCTCCACTTT
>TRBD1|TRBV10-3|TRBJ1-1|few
CAISESKGTGRGNTEAFF
TGTGCCATCAGTGAGTCGAAAGGGACAGGGAGAGGGAACACTGAAGCTTTCTTT
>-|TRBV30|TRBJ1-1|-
CAWDSSNTEAFF
TGTGCCTGGGACAGTTCGAACACTGAAGCTTTCTTT
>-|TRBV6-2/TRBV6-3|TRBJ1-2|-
CASSYSSGGYTF
TGTGCCAGCAGTTACTCTTCAGGTGGCTACACCTTC
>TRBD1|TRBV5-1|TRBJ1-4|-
CASFMRTGSLVHNEKLFF
TGCGCCAGCTTTATGAGGACAGGGTCTCTCGTCCATAATGAAAAACTGTTTTTT